The clone carrying this TCR beta chain is termed hyperexpanded. The sample is drawn from a study of sequential checkpoint blockade in melanoma. Overall study context: After both sequences, patients received maintenance nivolumab.

Sequencing used immunoSEQ multiplex PCR; TCRdb keeps in-frame clones, though not all of them. This table has 4,500 to 5,500 clones, roughly 77% appearing once. Deletions cut 2 bases from V and 3 bases from J, with 7 bases between. The length of the CDR3 is 14 residues. Germline V CDR1 and CDR2: ENHRY, SYGVKD. Specified treatment: randomized to nivolumab then ipilimumab (arm A) or the reverse (arm B). Live CD3+CD8+ CD19− CD56− cells were sorted from PBMCs. Sequencing used CD8+ T cells sorted from blood (inferred from file names), obtained from a patient given nivolumab and ipilimumab in sequence. The chain carries TRBV10-3 and TRBJ2-2, with D uncertain. This TCR came from a human donor with melanoma. The CDR3 here is CAISEPVHTGELFF. The CDR3 DNA sequence: TGTGCCATCAGTGAGCCCGTCCACACCGGGGAGCTGTTTTTT.